This T cell receptor beta chain was profiled in a study of somatic mutations in cytotoxic T cells in rheumatoid arthritis. Study summary: A subset of V beta antibody-stained T-cell populations was isolated by flow sorting, reaching nearly 100% purity, and this subset included V beta1+ cells that went on to TCRB sequencing.

General study findings and limits: Over 20% of CD8+ cells belonged to the largest CD8+ clone in about an eighth of the 65 patients. CD8+ T-cell clonality did not differ significantly between rheumatoid arthritis patients and age-matched healthy controls.

Notes on this clone: Its specificity is unknown.

Using immunoSEQ multiplex PCR, the repertoire was profiled, and TCRdb retains in-frame clones only, with some absent. In the table there are 15,000 or so clones, roughly 80% of which are singletons. Germline V CDR1 and CDR2: SEHNR, FQNEAQ (reference sequence). The germline V and J ends were trimmed by 0 bases and 8 bases, with 16 bases remaining between them. The CDR3 sequence is 15 residues long. The receptor was derived from an adult with rheumatoid arthritis. This sequence joins TRBV7-9 and TRBJ1-2, with D possibly TRBD1 on 6 matching bases. Sequencing was done on a sample of CD8+ T cells sorted from blood. In DNA, the CDR3 is TGTGCCAGCAGCTTAGCTGAGGGGGTCCCTAGGGGCTACACCTTC. Its protein product is CASSLAEGVPRGYTF. Based on the CDR3 plus reference TRBV7-9 and TRBJ1-2, the full variable domain is DTGVSQNPRHKITKRGQNVTFRCDPISEHNRLYWYRQTLGQGPEFLTYFQNEAQLEKSRLLSDRFSAERPKGSFSTLEIQRTEQGDSAMYLCASSLAEGVPRGYTFGSGTRLTVV.